The present T cell receptor (beta chain) was sequenced within a study of blood T cells in healthy people across ages. Comments on this clonotype: Antigen: not known.

The second PCR ran about 6 to 12 cycles with a sample-barcoded 5' primer and J-beta primers. One entry per CDR3 protein results from TCRdb running MiXCR on the 5' RACE reads. This sample carries under 1,100,000 distinct CDR3 sequences, 25% of them seen once, and the ten largest clones take approximately 0.75%. The CDR3 runs 13 residues. V was trimmed by 4 bases and J by 0 bases, leaving 6 bases between them. From germline, CDR1 is MNHNS and CDR2 SASEGT. Study-wide results and limits: A strong correlation was found between TCR beta diversity and the percentage of naive T cells. While age rose, TCR beta diversity per million T cells dropped in a roughly linear way.

The same sample was also used in a study of T cells of mothers and their children. That investigation notes: Per 15 ul, 1.5 ug of RNA was used, with all extracted RNA going into cDNA synthesis.

The material sequenced was blood. The receptor comes from a girl aged 2 to 9 in good health. The chain uses TRBV6-1 and TRBJ1-1; no clear D gene. CDR3 amino acids: CASSGWVNTEAFF. CDR3 bases: TGTGCCAGCAGTGGATGGGTGAACACTGAAGCTTTCTTT.